This T cell receptor (beta chain) emerged from a study of Ad26.COV2.S vaccination and SARS-CoV-2 variants. For the study at large: As a participant in COV1001, the donor was in the Ad26.COV2.S trial arm. Study-level points and caveats: Using TCR breadth and depth analyses may have led to underestimated total T cell responses. Placebo recipients had lower spike-specific TCR breadth than vaccine recipients. Substantial response breadth was reportedly seen for spike-specific CD8+ and CD4+ T cells after vaccination.

The treatment: 19 received Ad26.COV2.S at low or high dose, single or two shots; about 5 received placebo; per-sample allocation not given. Sample collection was performed on day 63 after the first vaccine or placebo injection. Measured with immunoSEQ multiplex PCR; TCRdb has only the in-frame clones, and not every one. The sample holds about 460,000 clones; around 89% are singletons and the top ten take 1.5% to 2%. As concerns this clone: Its antigen is not known.

Sequences were derived from peripheral blood, sampled in a trial of Ad26.COV2.S vaccine versus placebo. The clonotype was recovered from a person between 18 and 65 years old who received the Ad26.COV2.S COVID-19 vaccine or a placebo.

The CDR3 bases are TGTGCCAGCAGCAACAGACAGGGGGCAAGGACTGAAGCTTTCTTT. It specifies CASSNRQGARTEAFF. The chain joins TRBV4-2 to TRBJ1-1; TRBD1 agrees at 10 bases. CDR1 and CDR2 (germline): LGHNA, YNFKEQ. With V trimmed by 5 bases and J by 5 bases, 8 bases remained unmatched. CDR3 size: 15 residues.